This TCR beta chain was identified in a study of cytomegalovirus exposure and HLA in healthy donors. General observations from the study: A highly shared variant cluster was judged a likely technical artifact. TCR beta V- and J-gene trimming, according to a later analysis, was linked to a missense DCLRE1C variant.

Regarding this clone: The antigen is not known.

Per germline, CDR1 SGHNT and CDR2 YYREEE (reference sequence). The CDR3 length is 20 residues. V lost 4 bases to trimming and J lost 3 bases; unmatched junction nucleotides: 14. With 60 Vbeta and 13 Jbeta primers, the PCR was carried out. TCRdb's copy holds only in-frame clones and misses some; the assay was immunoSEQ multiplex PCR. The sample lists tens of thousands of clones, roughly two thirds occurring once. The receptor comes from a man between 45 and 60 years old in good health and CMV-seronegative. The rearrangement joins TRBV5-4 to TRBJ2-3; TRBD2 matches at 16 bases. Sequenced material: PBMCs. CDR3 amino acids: CASSPTGTSGGAWGTDTQYF. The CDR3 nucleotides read TGTGCCAGCAGCCCGACCGGGACTAGCGGGGGGGCGTGGGGGACAGATACGCAGTATTTT.